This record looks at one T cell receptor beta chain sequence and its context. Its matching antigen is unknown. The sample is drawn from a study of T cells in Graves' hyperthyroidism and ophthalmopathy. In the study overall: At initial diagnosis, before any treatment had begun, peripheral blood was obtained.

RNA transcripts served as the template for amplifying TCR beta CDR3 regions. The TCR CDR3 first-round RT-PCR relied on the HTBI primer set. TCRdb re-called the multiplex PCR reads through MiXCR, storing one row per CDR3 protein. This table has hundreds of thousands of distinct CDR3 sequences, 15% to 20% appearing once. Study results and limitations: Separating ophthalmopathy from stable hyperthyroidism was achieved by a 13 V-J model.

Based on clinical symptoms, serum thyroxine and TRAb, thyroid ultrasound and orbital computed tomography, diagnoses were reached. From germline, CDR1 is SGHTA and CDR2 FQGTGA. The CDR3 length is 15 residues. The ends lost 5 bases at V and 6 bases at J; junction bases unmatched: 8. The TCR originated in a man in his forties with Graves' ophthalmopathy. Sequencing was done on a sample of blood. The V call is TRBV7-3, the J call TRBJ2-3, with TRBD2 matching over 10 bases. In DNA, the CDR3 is TGTGCCAGCAGCCAGGGACTAGCGAGCGCGGATACGCAGTATTTT. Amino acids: CASSQGLASADTQYF.